Shown below are 30 T cell receptor beta chains from a single sample sequenced in a study of identical twins (dated by TCRdb to 2016 to 2018). Libraries were made using 5' RACE. The data were produced on an Illumina HiSeq 2000. TCRdb reprocessing: public reads trimmed at Q25 with fastp, clones called with MiXCR, in-frame beta chains kept. One record per CDR3 amino acid sequence lists the most common genes and DNA. Present in this sample are around 480,000 distinct CDR3 sequences, 13% to 15% of which were seen just once. The ten largest clones add up to 0.95% to 1% of the sample. The same sample was also studied in work on yellow fever vaccine responses in identical twins.

The sample taken for sequencing was CD4+ T cells sorted from blood. The receptors stem from a woman between 18 and 30 years old in good health.

The genes are TRBV7-2 and TRBJ2-2; D is ambiguous. The CDR3 sequence is 16 residues long. V was pared by 5 bases and J by 5 bases, with 18 bases between. Germline assignment: CDR1 SGHTA and CDR2 FQGNSA. The CDR3 is CASSPSPGSRTGELFF. The DNA for the CDR3 is TGTGCCAGCAGCCCGAGTCCGGGTAGTCGGACCGGGGAGCTGTTTTTT. Complete variable domain (other parts from reference TRBV7-2 and TRBJ2-2): GAGVSQSPSNKVTEKGKDVELRCDPISGHTALYWYRQSLGQGLEFLIYFQGNSAPDKSGLPSDRFSAERTGGSVSTLTIQRTQQEDSAVYLCASSPSPGSRTGELFFGEGSRLTVL.

This chain joins TRBV5-6 and TRBJ2-3, with D perhaps matching TRBD2 (6 bases). The CDR3 is 15 residues long. Trimming left V 4 bases short and J 0 bases short, with 12 bases between. CDR1 and CDR2 (germline): SGHDT, YYEEEE. The CDR3 region has the DNA TGTGCCAGCAGCGGCTTGGGGGGAAGCACAGATACGCAGTATTTT. Translated: CASSGLGGSTDTQYF.

This clonotype was recorded at least ten times. The V gene is TRBV7-9, the J gene TRBJ2-7; 10 nucleotides agree with TRBD2. V dropped 0 bases and J dropped 3; count of bases not matched to a gene: 8. Germline CDR1 and CDR2: SEHNR and FQNEAQ (reference sequence). The CDR3 is 17 amino acids. The CDR3 loop is CASSLARAGTSDYEQYF. The CDR3 region has the DNA TGTGCCAGCAGCTTAGCACGGGCCGGGACTAGCGACTACGAGCAGTACTTC.

This clonotype showed up many times. The rearrangement joins TRBV6-2 or TRBV6-3 to TRBJ2-4; 8 bases align to TRBD1. The germline V gene has CDR1 MNHEY and CDR2 SVGEGT. Trimming at V came to 5 bases and at J to 2 bases, leaving 8 bases not matched to a gene. CDR3 size: 16 residues. The CDR3 DNA reads TGTGCCAGCAGTCCGGCTGACAGGGGTCCCAAAAACATTCAGTACTTC. Translating gives CASSPADRGPKNIQYF.

This clonotype has a handful of counts. The rearrangement uses TRBV29-1 and TRBJ2-5; D possibly corresponds to TRBD1 (5 bases). Trimming stripped 4 bases from V and 1 base from J, with 10 bases between. Germline V gene lookup returns CDR1 SQVTM and CDR2 ANQGSEA. The CDR3 loop spans 13 amino acids. The CDR3 loop reads CSVGQDIQETQYF. As DNA, the CDR3 is TGCAGCGTTGGGCAGGACATCCAAGAGACCCAGTACTTC.

The rearrangement uses TRBV4-1 and TRBJ1-2; no clear D. The CDR3 has 12 amino acids. Trimming pared 2 bases from V and 3 bases from J, leaving 4 bases between. Germline lookup yields CDR1 MGHRA and CDR2 YSYEKL. The CDR3 nucleotides read TGCGCCAGCAGCCAACCGGACTATGGCTACACCTTC. It translates to CASSQPDYGYTF.

The sample holds a few counts of this clonotype. The chain is built from TRBV3-1 and TRBJ2-7; possible D gene TRBD2, 6 bases. Trimming removed 10 bases at V and 0 bases at J, with 13 bases between. CDR1 is LGHDT and CDR2 is YNNKEL in the germline V gene (reference sequence). The CDR3 runs to 13 residues. DNA for the CDR3: TGTGCCACCAAGGACGGGGGCTCCTACGAGCAGTACTTC. This translates into CATKDGGSYEQYF.

This clonotype was seen a handful of times. J is TRBJ1-5 and V is TRBV6-2 or TRBV6-3; 8 nucleotides agree with TRBD1. Germline loops: CDR1 MNHEY, CDR2 SVGEGT. The CDR3 has 13 residues. V shed 10 bases and J 6 bases; nucleotides not matched to a gene: 8. The CDR3 spells CATTGQAGQPQHF. The CDR3 DNA reads as TGTGCCACCACGGGACAGGCGGGTCAGCCCCAGCATTTT.

Ten or more counts support this clonotype. The chain has TRBV5-6 and TRBJ2-3; 10 nucleotides agree with TRBD1. Germline loops: CDR1 SGHDT, CDR2 YYEEEE. The CDR3 spans 15 residues. V lost 7 bases, J lost 5 bases, and 10 bases stayed unmatched. CDR3 region: CASRGRQGAEDTQYF. CDR3 nucleotide sequence: TGTGCCAGCCGCGGGCGACAGGGGGCAGAAGATACGCAGTATTTT.

This clonotype was detected many times. The chain recombines TRBV29-1 with TRBJ2-5; 7 nucleotides match TRBD2. Per germline, CDR1 SQVTM and CDR2 ANQGSEA. The CDR3 contains 13 residues. V was clipped by 1 base and J by 9 bases; unmatched bases: 8. The CDR3 DNA is TGCAGCGTTGAAGTTGGTGCCGCGGGGGCCCAGTACTTC. This sequence encodes CSVEVGAAGAQYF.

The V gene is TRBV5-6, the J gene TRBJ2-1; TRBD1 aligns across 10 bases. CDR1 is SGHDT, CDR2 YYEEEE, per germline. With V trimmed by 3 bases and J by 3 bases, 3 bases remained unmatched. CDR3 size: 15 residues. DNA for the CDR3: TGTGCCAGCAGCTCGGACAGGGGGGACTACAATGAGCAGTTCTTC. Encoded protein: CASSSDRGDYNEQFF.

The sample holds many counts of this clonotype. The J gene is TRBJ1-1, the V gene TRBV29-1, with 8 positions matching TRBD1. The CDR3 consists of 12 residues. CDR1 and CDR2 from the germline V gene are SQVTM and ANQGSEA. Germline trimming cut 6 bases from V and 1 base from J; bases unmatched to any gene: 1. The CDR3 DNA reads TGCAGCGTAGGGACAGGGAACACTGAAGCTTTCTTT. Amino acid sequence: CSVGTGNTEAFF.

This clonotype was seen repeatedly, ten times or more. The chain has TRBV13 and TRBJ1-2; 7 bases fit TRBD1. CDR1 is PRHDT and CDR2 is FYEKMQ in the germline V gene (reference sequence). V shed 10 bases and J 0 bases; nucleotides not matched to a gene: 8. This CDR3 has 14 residues. The CDR3 DNA reads as TGTGCCACCTATCGACAGGGATCTAACTATGGCTACACCTTC. Translation gives CATYRQGSNYGYTF.

The chain's CDR3 is CASSEGSGNTIYF. CDR3 in DNA: TGTGCCAGCAGTGAAGGCTCTGGAAACACCATATATTTT. The chain links TRBV6-1 to TRBJ1-3, with D unresolved. The CDR3 has 13 amino acids. CDR1 is MNHNS and CDR2 is SASEGT in the germline V gene. V lost 1 base and J lost 0, with 1 base in between.

This clonotype was detected a few times. V gene TRBV19 combines with J gene TRBJ2-7; 9 nucleotides agree with TRBD1. The CDR3 length is 14 residues. V shed 3 bases and J 5 bases; nucleotides not matched to a gene: 5. CDR1 is LNHDA, CDR2 SQIVND, per germline (reference sequence). The CDR3 protein is CASSMGQGINEQYF. The CDR3 nucleotides read TGTGCCAGTAGTATGGGACAGGGAATCAACGAGCAGTACTTC. The full variable domain, rest sourced from reference TRBV19 and TRBJ2-7, is DGGITQSPKYLFRKEGQNVTLSCEQNLNHDAMYWYRQDPGQGLRLIYYSQIVNDFQKGDIAEGYSVSREKKESFPLTVTSAQKNPTAFYLCASSMGQGINEQYFGPGTRLTVT.

The chain combines TRBV4-1 with TRBJ2-3, with a weak D call TRBD2 (6 bases). This CDR3 region has 14 residues. Germline V gene data show CDR1 as MGHRA and CDR2 as YSYEKL. The V and J ends lost 3 bases and 3 bases respectively, with 10 bases between them. The CDR3 DNA is TGCGCCAGCAGCCATGGGGGGTCGACAGATACGCAGTATTTT. It is translated as CASSHGGSTDTQYF.

This chain connects TRBV7-8 to TRBJ2-5; D call uncertain. V lost 7 bases and J 3 bases, leaving 6 bases between the germline ends. This CDR3 spans 11 amino acids. CDR1 SGHVS and CDR2 FQNEAQ come from the germline V gene. This CDR3 reads CASTMEETQYF. In DNA form, the CDR3 reads TGTGCCAGCACCATGGAAGAGACCCAGTACTTC. The full variable domain, completed using reference TRBV7-8 and TRBJ2-5, is GAGVSQSPRYKVAKRGQDVALRCDPISGHVSLFWYQQALGQGPEFLTYFQNEAQLDKSGLPSDRFFAERPEGSVSTLKIQRTQQEDSAVYLCASTMEETQYFGPGTRLLVL.

This chain connects TRBV18 to TRBJ2-5, with D unresolved. Germline V gives CDR1 KGHSH, CDR2 LQKENI. The length of the CDR3 is 13 residues. Deletions cut 3 bases from V and 4 bases from J, with 9 bases between. CDR3 protein: CASSPYHGETQYF. CDR3 sequence (DNA): TGTGCCAGCTCACCTTACCACGGAGAGACCCAGTACTTC.

The gene calls are TRBV10-3 and TRBJ2-1, with 9 bases aligning to TRBD1. In germline, CDR1 is ENHRY, CDR2 SYGVKD. The V and J ends lost 4 bases and 7 bases, in that order; junction bases with no gene match: 8. The CDR3 length is 15 residues. CDR3 DNA: TGTGCCATCAGTGGACCGGGACAGGGACAGAATGAGCAGTTCTTC. It codes for CAISGPGQGQNEQFF.

The chain carries TRBV7-3 and TRBJ2-1; maybe TRBD2 (6 bases). This CDR3 is 15 amino acids long. Trimming took 4 bases from V and 6 from J, leaving 16 bases between them. Germline V CDR1 and CDR2: SGHTA, FQGTGA. CDR3 bases: TGTGCCAGCAGCTCACCCTCGACTAGGGGCAATGAGCAGTTCTTC. The encoded protein is CASSSPSTRGNEQFF.

The chain joins TRBV6-5 to TRBJ2-6, with TRBD1 as a possible D gene (6 bases). The CDR3 sequence is 16 residues long. V lost 0 bases, J lost 3 bases, and 9 bases lay in between. Germline assignment: CDR1 MNHEY and CDR2 SVGAGI. The CDR3 sequence is CASSYSLGGGANVLTF. In DNA form, the CDR3 reads TGTGCCAGCAGTTACTCGTTAGGGGGTGGGGCCAACGTCCTGACTTTC.

The chain links TRBV7-9 to TRBJ1-2; D possibly corresponds to TRBD1 (6 bases). The germline gives CDR1 SEHNR, CDR2 FQNEAQ (reference sequence). The V and J ends lost 1 base and 7 bases respectively, with 13 bases between them. The CDR3 length is 14 residues. The CDR3 region has the DNA TGTGCCAGCAGCTTAGTTGGAGGGGGAGGTGGCTACACCTTC. Translating gives CASSLVGGGGGYTF.

This chain joins TRBV20-1 and TRBJ2-4; TRBD1 matches at 7 bases. After removal of 6 bases from V and 0 bases from J, the junction contained 17 bases not matched to a gene. The CDR3 spans 18 residues. Germline V gene lookup returns CDR1 DFQATT and CDR2 SNEGSKA (reference sequence). The CDR3 DNA reads as TGCAGTGCGCGAGAACAGGGCAGGGGGAACCTAGCCAAAAACATTCAGTACTTC. This gives the protein CSAREQGRGNLAKNIQYF.

The gene calls are TRBV12-3 or TRBV12-4 and TRBJ2-7; 11 nucleotides line up with TRBD2. The length of the CDR3 is 14 residues. Losses at the gene ends were 6 bases for V and 1 base for J; bases not matched to a gene: 2. For the CDR3, the DNA is TGTGCCAGCAGGACTAGCGGGGAGTCCTACGAGCAGTACTTC. It yields the protein CASRTSGESYEQYF.

A word on this clonotype: One junction end does not reproduce the germline sequence, and a read error may be involved. The rearrangement links TRBV5-8 to TRBJ2-7, with a weak D call TRBD2 (5 bases). The CDR3 totals 15 residues. Per germline, CDR1 SGHTS and CDR2 YDEGEE. Here the CDR3 reads CATSLSWPGSYEQYF. The DNA of the CDR3 is TGTGCCACCAGCTTGTCATGGCCGGGGTCTTACGAGCAGTACTTC.

The chain couples TRBV10-3 to TRBJ2-7; 14 bases align to TRBD2. Germline lookup yields CDR1 ENHRY and CDR2 SYGVKD. The V segment lost 4 bases and the J segment 7 bases; nucleotides outside the gene matches: 3. The CDR3 covers 14 residues. CDR3 in DNA: TGTGCCATCAGTGGGACTAGCGGGAGGTCAGAGCAGTACTTC. Translation: CAISGTSGRSEQYF.

The chain joins TRBV5-5 to TRBJ2-5; D call uncertain. Trimming shortened V by 4 bases and J by 1 base, and 8 bases separated the two germline ends. The CDR3 totals 13 residues. Germline V gives CDR1 SGHKS, CDR2 YYEKEE (reference sequence). The CDR3 protein is CASSPSTQETQYF. The DNA for the CDR3 is TGTGCCAGCAGCCCAAGCACCCAAGAGACCCAGTACTTC.

This sequence joins TRBV10-3 and TRBJ2-2, with D unresolved. The germline V gene has CDR1 ENHRY and CDR2 SYGVKD. The CDR3 covers 15 residues. The ends were cut back, 1 base at V and 0 bases at J, with 6 bases in the middle. The CDR3 DNA reads TGTGCCATCAGTGAGTTACACGCGAACACCGGGGAGCTGTTTTTT. Translating gives CAISELHANTGELFF.

This clonotype was observed at least ten times. This chain connects TRBV9 to TRBJ2-3, with 7 nucleotides matching TRBD2. In germline, CDR1 is SGDLS, CDR2 YYNGEE. V trimming: 2 bases; J trimming: 8 bases; junction bases outside the gene matches: 8. The CDR3 is 14 amino acids. The CDR3 bases are TGTGCCAGCAGCGTCGACGGGGGGAGCGGTACGCAGTATTTT. This codes for CASSVDGGSGTQYF.

This clonotype appeared a few times. This rearrangement joins TRBV7-2 to TRBJ2-5; 12 nucleotides match TRBD2. The CDR3 sequence is 16 residues long. The V gene's germline CDR1 is SGHTA and CDR2 FQGNSA. The ends lost 1 base at V and 4 bases at J; junction bases unmatched: 4. CDR3 in DNA: TGTGCCAGCAGCTTAGTGTCACTAGCGGGGGGAGAGACCCAGTACTTC. Its protein is CASSLVSLAGGETQYF.